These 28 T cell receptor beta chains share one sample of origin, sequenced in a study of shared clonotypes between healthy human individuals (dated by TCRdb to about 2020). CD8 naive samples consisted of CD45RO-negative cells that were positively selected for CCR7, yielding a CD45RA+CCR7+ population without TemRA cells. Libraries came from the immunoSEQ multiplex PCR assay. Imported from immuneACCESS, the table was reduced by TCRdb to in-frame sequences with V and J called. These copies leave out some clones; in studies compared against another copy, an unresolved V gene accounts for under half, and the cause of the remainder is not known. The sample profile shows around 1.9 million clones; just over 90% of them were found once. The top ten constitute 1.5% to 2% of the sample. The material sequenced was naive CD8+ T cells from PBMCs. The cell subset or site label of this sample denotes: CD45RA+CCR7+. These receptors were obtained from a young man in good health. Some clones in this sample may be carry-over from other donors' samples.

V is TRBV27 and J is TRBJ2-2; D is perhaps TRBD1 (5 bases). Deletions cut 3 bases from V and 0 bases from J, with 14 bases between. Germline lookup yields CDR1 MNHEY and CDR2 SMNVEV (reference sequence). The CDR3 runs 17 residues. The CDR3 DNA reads TGTGCCAGCAGTTTCCAGATAGCAGGGCCGAACACCGGGGAGCTGTTTTTT. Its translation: CASSFQIAGPNTGELFF.

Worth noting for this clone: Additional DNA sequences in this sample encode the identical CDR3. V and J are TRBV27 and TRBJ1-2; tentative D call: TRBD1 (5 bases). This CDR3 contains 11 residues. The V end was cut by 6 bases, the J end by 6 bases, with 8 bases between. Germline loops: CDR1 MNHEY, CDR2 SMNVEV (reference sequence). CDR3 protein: CASSSGNGYTF. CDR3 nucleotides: TGTGCCAGCAGCTCAGGGAATGGCTACACCTTC.

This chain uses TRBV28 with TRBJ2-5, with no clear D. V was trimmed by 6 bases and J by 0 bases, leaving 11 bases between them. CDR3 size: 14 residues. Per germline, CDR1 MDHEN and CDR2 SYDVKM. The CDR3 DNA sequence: TGTGCCAGCAGCCACCGACGGAACCAAGAGACCCAGTACTTC. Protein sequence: CASSHRRNQETQYF.

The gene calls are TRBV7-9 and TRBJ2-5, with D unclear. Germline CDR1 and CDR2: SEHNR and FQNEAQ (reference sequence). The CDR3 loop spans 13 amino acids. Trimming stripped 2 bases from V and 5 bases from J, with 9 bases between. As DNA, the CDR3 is TGTGCCAGCAGCTTAAAAGGTGGGGAGACCCAGTACTTC. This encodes CASSLKGGETQYF.

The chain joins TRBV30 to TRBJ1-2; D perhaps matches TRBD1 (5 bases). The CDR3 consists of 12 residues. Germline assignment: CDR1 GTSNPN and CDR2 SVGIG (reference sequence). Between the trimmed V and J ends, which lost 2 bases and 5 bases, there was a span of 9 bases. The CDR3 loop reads CAWSKGWYGYTF. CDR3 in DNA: TGTGCCTGGAGTAAGGGGTGGTATGGCTACACCTTC.

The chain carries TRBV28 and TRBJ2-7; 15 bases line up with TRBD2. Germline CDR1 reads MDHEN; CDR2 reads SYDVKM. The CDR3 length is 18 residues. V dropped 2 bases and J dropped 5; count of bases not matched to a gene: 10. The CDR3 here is CASSLMGLAGGRIDEQYF. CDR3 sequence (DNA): TGTGCCAGCAGTTTAATGGGACTAGCGGGAGGAAGGATCGACGAGCAGTACTTC.

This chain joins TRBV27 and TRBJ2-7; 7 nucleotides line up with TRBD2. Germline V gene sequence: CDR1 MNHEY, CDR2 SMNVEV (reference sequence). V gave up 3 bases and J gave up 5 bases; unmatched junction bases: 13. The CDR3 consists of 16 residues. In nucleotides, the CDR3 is TGTGCCAGCAGTTTCCTAGGCGGGAGAATTCTCCACGAGCAGTACTTC. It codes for CASSFLGGRILHEQYF.

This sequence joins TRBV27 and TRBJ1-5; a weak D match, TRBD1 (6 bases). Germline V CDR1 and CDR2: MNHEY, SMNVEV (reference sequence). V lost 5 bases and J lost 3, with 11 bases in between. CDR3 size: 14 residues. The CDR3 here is CASSVGGYNQPQHF. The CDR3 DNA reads TGTGCCAGCAGTGTAGGGGGTTACAATCAGCCCCAGCATTTT.

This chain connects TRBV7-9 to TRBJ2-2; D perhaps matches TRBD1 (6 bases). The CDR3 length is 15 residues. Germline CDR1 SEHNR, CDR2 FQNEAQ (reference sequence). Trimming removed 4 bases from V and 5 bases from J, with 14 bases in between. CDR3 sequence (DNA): TGTGCCAGCAGCTCTAAGGACAGTTTAACCGGGGAGCTGTTTTTT. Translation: CASSSKDSLTGELFF.

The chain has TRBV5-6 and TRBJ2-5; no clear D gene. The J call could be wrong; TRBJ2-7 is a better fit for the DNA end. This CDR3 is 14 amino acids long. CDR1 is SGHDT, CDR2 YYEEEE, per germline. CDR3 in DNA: TGTGCCAGCAGCTACTCGGCGGTACCCTACGAGCAGTACTTC. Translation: CASSYSAVPYEQYF.

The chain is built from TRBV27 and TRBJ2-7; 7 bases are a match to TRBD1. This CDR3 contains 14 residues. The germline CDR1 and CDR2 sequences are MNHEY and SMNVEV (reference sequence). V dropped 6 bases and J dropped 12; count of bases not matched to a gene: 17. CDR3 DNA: TGTGCCAGCAGCCTAGGGCCGACAGGGCCGATAGGGTACTTC. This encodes CASSLGPTGPIGYF.

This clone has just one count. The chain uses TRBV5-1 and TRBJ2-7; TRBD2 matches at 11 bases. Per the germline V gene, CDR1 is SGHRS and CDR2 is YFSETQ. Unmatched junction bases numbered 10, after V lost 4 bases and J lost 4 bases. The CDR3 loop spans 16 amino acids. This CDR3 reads CASSDTSGSVLYEQYF. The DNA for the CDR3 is TGCGCCAGCAGCGATACTAGCGGGAGCGTTTTATACGAGCAGTACTTC.

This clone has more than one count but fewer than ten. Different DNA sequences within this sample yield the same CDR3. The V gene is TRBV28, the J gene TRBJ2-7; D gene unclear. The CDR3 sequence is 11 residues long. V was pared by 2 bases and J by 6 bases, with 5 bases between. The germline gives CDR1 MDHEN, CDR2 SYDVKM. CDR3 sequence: CASSLGVEQYF. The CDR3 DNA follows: TGTGCCAGCAGTTTAGGTGTCGAGCAGTACTTC.

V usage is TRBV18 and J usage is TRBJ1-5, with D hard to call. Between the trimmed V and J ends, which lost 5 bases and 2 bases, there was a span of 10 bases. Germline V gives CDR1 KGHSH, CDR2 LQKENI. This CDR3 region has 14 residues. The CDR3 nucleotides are TGTGCCAGCTCAGGTAAAGGAGGCAATCAGCCCCAGCATTTT. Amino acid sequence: CASSGKGGNQPQHF.

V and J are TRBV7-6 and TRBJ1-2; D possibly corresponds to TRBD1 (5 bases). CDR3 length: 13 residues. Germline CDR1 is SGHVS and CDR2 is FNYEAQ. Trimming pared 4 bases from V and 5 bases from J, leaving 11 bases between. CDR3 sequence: CASSSTGGYGYTF. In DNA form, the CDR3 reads TGTGCCAGCAGCTCGACGGGGGGATATGGCTACACCTTC.

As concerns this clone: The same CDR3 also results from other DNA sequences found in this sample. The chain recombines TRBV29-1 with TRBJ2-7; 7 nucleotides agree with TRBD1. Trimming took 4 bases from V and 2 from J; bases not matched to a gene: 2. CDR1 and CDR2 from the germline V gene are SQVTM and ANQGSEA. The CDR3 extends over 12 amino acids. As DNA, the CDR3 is TGCAGCGTTGGGACAGGCACCTACGAGCAGTACTTC. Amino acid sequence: CSVGTGTYEQYF.

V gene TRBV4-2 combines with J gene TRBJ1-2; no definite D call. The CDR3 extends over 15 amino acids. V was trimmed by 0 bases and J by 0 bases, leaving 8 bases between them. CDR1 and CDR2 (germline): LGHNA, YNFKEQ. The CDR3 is CASSQDPETNYGYTF. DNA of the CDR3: TGTGCCAGCAGCCAAGATCCAGAGACTAACTATGGCTACACCTTC.

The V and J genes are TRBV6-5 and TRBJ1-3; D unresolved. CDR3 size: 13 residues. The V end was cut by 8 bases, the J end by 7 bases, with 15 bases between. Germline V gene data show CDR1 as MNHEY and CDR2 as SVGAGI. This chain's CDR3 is CASFQSYENTIYF. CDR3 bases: TGTGCCAGCTTCCAATCCTACGAGAACACCATATATTTT.

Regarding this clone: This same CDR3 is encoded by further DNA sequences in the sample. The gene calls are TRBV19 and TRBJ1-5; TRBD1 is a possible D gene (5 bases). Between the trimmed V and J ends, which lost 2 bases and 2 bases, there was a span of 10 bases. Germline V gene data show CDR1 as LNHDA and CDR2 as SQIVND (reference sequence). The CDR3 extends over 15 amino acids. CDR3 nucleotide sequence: TGTGCCAGTAGTATAATCCGGGACCGCAATCAGCCCCAGCATTTT. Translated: CASSIIRDRNQPQHF.

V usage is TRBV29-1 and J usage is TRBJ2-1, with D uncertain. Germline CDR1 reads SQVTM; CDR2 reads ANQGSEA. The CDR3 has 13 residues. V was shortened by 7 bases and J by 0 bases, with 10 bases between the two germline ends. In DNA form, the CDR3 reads TGCAGCGAAGGTGGCCTCTCCTACAATGAGCAGTTCTTC. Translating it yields CSEGGLSYNEQFF.

The CDR3 sequence: CASSDIRDQPQHF. The CDR3 bases are TGTGCCAGTAGCGACATCAGGGATCAGCCCCAGCATTTT. The chain is built from TRBV19 and TRBJ1-5, with D possibly being TRBD1 (5 bases). Germline V gene lookup returns CDR1 LNHDA and CDR2 SQIVND (reference sequence). Trimming took 6 bases from V and 5 from J, leaving 11 bases between them. This CDR3 is 13 amino acids long. The full variable domain, in which reference TRBV19 and TRBJ1-5 provide the parts outside the CDR3, is DGGITQSPKYLFRKEGQNVTLSCEQNLNHDAMYWYRQDPGQGLRLIYYSQIVNDFQKGDIAEGYSVSREKKESFPLTVTSAQKNPTAFYLCASSDIRDQPQHFGDGTRLSIL.

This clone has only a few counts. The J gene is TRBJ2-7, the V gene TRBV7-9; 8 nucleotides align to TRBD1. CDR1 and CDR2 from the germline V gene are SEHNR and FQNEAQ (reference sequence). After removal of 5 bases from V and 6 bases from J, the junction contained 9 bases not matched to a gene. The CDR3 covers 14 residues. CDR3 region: CASSVRDRLSEQYF. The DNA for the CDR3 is TGTGCCAGCAGCGTCCGGGACAGGTTATCCGAGCAGTACTTC.

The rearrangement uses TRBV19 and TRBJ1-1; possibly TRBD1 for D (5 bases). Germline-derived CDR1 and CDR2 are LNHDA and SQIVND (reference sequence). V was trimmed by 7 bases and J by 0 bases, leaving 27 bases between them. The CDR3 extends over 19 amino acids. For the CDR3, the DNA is TGTGCCAGTAAGGCCCTCAGTATAGTATTGACAGCGGTGAACACTGAAGCTTTCTTT. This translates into CASKALSIVLTAVNTEAFF.

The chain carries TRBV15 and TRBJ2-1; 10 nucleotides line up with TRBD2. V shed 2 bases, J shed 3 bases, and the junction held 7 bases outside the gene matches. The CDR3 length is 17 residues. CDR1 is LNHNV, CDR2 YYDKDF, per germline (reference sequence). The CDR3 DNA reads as TGTGCCACCAGCAGAACCCCAGCGGGAGGGGACTACAATGAGCAGTTCTTC. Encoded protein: CATSRTPAGGDYNEQFF.

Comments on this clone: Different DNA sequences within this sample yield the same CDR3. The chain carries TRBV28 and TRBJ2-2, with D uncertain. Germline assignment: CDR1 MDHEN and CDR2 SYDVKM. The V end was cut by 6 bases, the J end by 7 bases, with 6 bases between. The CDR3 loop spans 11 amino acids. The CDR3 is CASSLSGELFF. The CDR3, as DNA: TGTGCCAGCAGCCTGAGCGGGGAGCTGTTTTTT.

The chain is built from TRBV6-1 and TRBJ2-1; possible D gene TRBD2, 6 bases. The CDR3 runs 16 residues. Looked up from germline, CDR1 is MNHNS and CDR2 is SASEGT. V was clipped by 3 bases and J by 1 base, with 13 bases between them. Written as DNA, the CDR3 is TGTGCCAGCAGTGATACTGCGGGGTTGTCCTACAATGAGCAGTTCTTC. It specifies CASSDTAGLSYNEQFF.

The CDR3, as DNA: TGTGCCAGCAGCTTCTTCTCTGGGAACACTGAAGCTTTCTTT. This encodes CASSFFSGNTEAFF. The chain recombines TRBV5-4 with TRBJ1-1, with no clear D. The V end was cut by 2 bases, the J end by 1 base, with 9 bases between. Germline assignment: CDR1 SGHNT and CDR2 YYREEE (reference sequence). The CDR3 runs 14 residues. Combining the CDR3 with reference TRBV5-4 and TRBJ1-1 gives the whole variable domain ETGVTQSPTHLIKTRGQQVTLRCSSQSGHNTVSWYQQALGQGPQFIFQYYREEENGRGNFPPRFSGLQFPNYSSELNVNALELDDSALYLCASSFFSGNTEAFFGQGTRLTVV.

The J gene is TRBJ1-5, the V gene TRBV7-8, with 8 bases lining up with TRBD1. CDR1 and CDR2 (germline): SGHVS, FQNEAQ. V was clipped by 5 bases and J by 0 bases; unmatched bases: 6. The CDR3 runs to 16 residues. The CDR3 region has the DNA TGTGCCAGCAGCCCAGGGACAGGACATAGCAATCAGCCCCAGCATTTT. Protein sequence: CASSPGTGHSNQPQHF.